The entry below describes one TCR beta chain. The antigen is not known. It may be a read error: a sequence one base away is much more abundant. CDR1 MNHEY and CDR2 SVGEGT come from the germline V gene. The CDR3 sequence is 16 residues long. Trimming took 7 bases from V and 3 from J, leaving 20 bases between them. This entry is derived from a study of response to subunit inactivated influenza vaccine. TCRdb passed the RT-PCR reads through MiXCR, listing each CDR3 protein once. The data contain fewer than 700,000 distinct CDR3 sequences, over 10% of them seen just once; the ten biggest clones take up approximately 14%. Overall study findings and caveats: Each seasonal influenza vaccination recruits few new T cells, the authors suggested.

The chain is built from TRBV6-2 or TRBV6-3 and TRBJ2-3; possibly TRBD2 for D (7 bases). The TCR comes from a man aged 50-59 years who received an inactivated influenza vaccine. The sequencing used PBMCs from blood, collected roughly 46 days after vaccination. CDR3 bases: TGTGCCAGCATCACCGGACTAGGGGGAGCGACAGATACGCAGTATTTT. It specifies CASITGLGGATDTQYF.